The source of this T cell receptor (beta chain) is a study of regulatory and conventional T cells in RAG deficiency. Generated by immunoSEQ multiplex PCR, the TCRdb table keeps only in-frame clones and is missing some. There are roughly 19,000 clones in the sample; about nine tenths occur only once, and 1.4% lies in the top ten. The germline V gene has CDR1 SNHLY and CDR2 FYNNEI. V was trimmed by 4 bases and J by 2 bases, leaving 7 bases between them. CDR3 length equals 13 residues. Blood CD4+ CD25-high CD127-low regulatory T cells supplied the genomic DNA template. These data were likewise used in another study, on regulatory T cells. As that study records: Primers: 52 TRBV forward and 13 TRBJ reverse.

The origin of this receptor is a human donor in good health. The specimen was Tregs sorted from blood. The rearrangement joins TRBV2 to TRBJ2-3; D is unresolved. CDR3 DNA sequence: TGTGCCAGCAGTGGTCAGCCCACAGATACGCAGTATTTT. Protein sequence: CASSGQPTDTQYF. Full variable domain (rest looked up from reference TRBV2 and TRBJ2-3): EPEVTQTPSHQVTQMGQEVILRCVPISNHLYFYWYRQILGQKVEFLVSFYNNEISEKSEIFDDQFSVERPDGSNFTLKIRSTKLEDSAMYFCASSGQPTDTQYFGPGTRLTVL.